This passage covers 27 T cell receptor beta chains from one sample sequenced in a study of blood T cell repertoires in COVID-19. Some clones are missing from TCRdb's copy, which holds only in-frame ones; the method was immunoSEQ multiplex PCR. The sample has about 190,000 clones; 90% are singletons. The sample consisted of peripheral blood. These receptors were obtained from a man in his forties or fifties with acute or convalescent COVID-19.

The V gene is TRBV7-9, the J gene TRBJ1-1, with D hard to call. The V and J ends lost 7 bases and 0 bases respectively, with 6 bases between them. Germline V gene sequence: CDR1 SEHNR, CDR2 FQNEAQ (reference sequence). This CDR3 has 12 amino acids. The CDR3 spells CASNRVNTEAFF. The CDR3 DNA follows: TGTGCCAGCAACCGCGTGAACACTGAAGCTTTCTTT.

V and J are TRBV7-2 and TRBJ2-5, with D uncertain. This CDR3 has 16 amino acids. Trimming took 3 bases from V and 4 from J, leaving 18 bases between them. Germline assignment: CDR1 SGHTA and CDR2 FQGNSA. CDR3 residues: CASSLESPRFGETQYF. CDR3 sequence (DNA): TGTGCCAGCAGCTTGGAGTCCCCGAGGTTCGGAGAGACCCAGTACTTC.

The table lists this clone with a few counts. The chain combines TRBV5-1 with TRBJ2-1, with 13 bases lining up with TRBD2. The CDR3 loop spans 15 amino acids. V lost 6 bases, J lost 9 bases, and 9 bases stayed unmatched. Germline V gene lookup returns CDR1 SGHRS and CDR2 YFSETQ. The CDR3 nucleotides are TGCGCCAGCACCAGGGGGACTAGCGGGATAGGTGAGCAGTTCTTC. Protein: CASTRGTSGIGEQFF.

J is TRBJ2-1 and V is TRBV19, with 11 bases that match TRBD2. Trimming cost V 10 bases and J 7 bases; bases outside gene matches: 12. Germline lookup yields CDR1 LNHDA and CDR2 SQIVND (reference sequence). The length of the CDR3 is 15 residues. The CDR3, as DNA: TGTGCCACAATAGGCGGGACTAGCGGATGGAATGAGCAGTTCTTC. Protein product: CATIGGTSGWNEQFF.

The chain is built from TRBV29-1 and TRBJ2-3; TRBD1 matches at 9 bases. With V trimmed by 7 bases and J by 6 bases, 8 bases remained unmatched. This CDR3 comprises 13 residues. Germline values: CDR1 SQVTM, CDR2 ANQGSEA. The CDR3 is CSGNRGPGDTQYF. CDR3 nucleotide sequence: TGCAGCGGCAACAGGGGGCCGGGGGATACGCAGTATTTT.

This clone was detected only once. The chain is built from TRBV27 and TRBJ2-4; 7 bases are a match to TRBD1. With V trimmed by 4 bases and J by 6 bases, 6 bases remained unmatched. The CDR3 length is 14 residues. Germline CDR1 MNHEY, CDR2 SMNVEV (reference sequence). The DNA for the CDR3 is TGTGCCAGCAGTTACGGACAGGCAGGAAACATTCAGTACTTC. Its translation is CASSYGQAGNIQYF.

The gene calls are TRBV7-2 and TRBJ2-1; no reliable D call. This CDR3 contains 12 residues. Germline V gene data show CDR1 as SGHTA and CDR2 as FQGNSA. With 5 bases removed from V and 5 bases from J, the gap between germline ends came to 7 bases. The CDR3 protein is CASSPRDNEQFF. CDR3 nucleotide sequence: TGTGCCAGCAGCCCTCGGGACAATGAGCAGTTCTTC.

This clone was counted between two and nine times. This chain links TRBV18 with TRBJ2-2; 8 nucleotides align to TRBD1. CDR1 is KGHSH, CDR2 LQKENI, per germline. V was pared by 8 bases and J by 4 bases, with 9 bases of the junction left unmatched. This CDR3 contains 15 residues. As DNA, the CDR3 is TGTGCCAGCCCGCGAGGACAGGGAGGCACCGGGGAGCTGTTTTTT. Its translation: CASPRGQGGTGELFF.

This rearrangement joins TRBV30 to TRBJ2-3; possibly TRBD1 for D (5 bases). The V and J ends lost 4 bases and 0 bases respectively, with 14 bases between them. Germline CDR1 is GTSNPN and CDR2 is SVGIG (reference sequence). The CDR3 extends over 15 amino acids. The CDR3 loop reads CAWIDTGLSTDTQYF. CDR3 DNA: TGTGCCTGGATCGATACAGGTCTTAGCACAGATACGCAGTATTTT.

The rearrangement joins TRBV28 to TRBJ1-1, with 8 positions matching TRBD1. In germline, CDR1 is MDHEN, CDR2 SYDVKM. J lost 4 bases, V lost 3 bases, and 7 bases had no gene match. This CDR3 is 15 amino acids long. The DNA for the CDR3 is TGTGCCAGCAGTTTTCGGGACAGGTTTGTCACTGAAGCTTTCTTT. Protein product: CASSFRDRFVTEAFF. The variable domain in full, completed from reference TRBV28 and TRBJ1-1, reads DVKVTQSSRYLVKRTGEKVFLECVQDMDHENMFWYRQDPGLGLRLIYFSYDVKMKEKGDIPEGYSVSREKKERFSLILESASTNQTSMYLCASSFRDRFVTEAFFGQGTRLTVV.

This chain connects TRBV7-9 to TRBJ2-4; weak D call: TRBD1 (5 bases). The V gene lost 5 bases and the J gene lost 3 bases, with 8 bases spanning the gap. Germline loops: CDR1 SEHNR, CDR2 FQNEAQ (reference sequence). The CDR3 totals 13 residues. The CDR3 nucleotides are TGTGCCAGCAGCCGCGACAGCAAAAACATTCAGTACTTC. Protein sequence: CASSRDSKNIQYF.

Here the CDR3 reads CASSERHLAGGITDTQYF. The CDR3 DNA sequence: TGTGCCAGCAGTGAAAGGCACTTAGCGGGAGGGATCACAGATACGCAGTATTTT. This chain links TRBV2 with TRBJ2-3, with 11 bases that match TRBD2. This CDR3 has 18 amino acids. Per germline, CDR1 SNHLY and CDR2 FYNNEI. With V trimmed by 2 bases and J by 2 bases, 9 bases remained unmatched.

V gene TRBV11-3 combines with J gene TRBJ2-1, with a tentative D call TRBD1 (5 bases). The CDR3 is 15 residues long. Trimming removed 9 bases from V and 1 base from J, with 16 bases in between. Germline loops: CDR1 SGHNT, CDR2 YENEEA. The CDR3 coding sequence is TGTGCCAGGAGACCCGGACACCTTTCCTACAATGAGCAGTTCTTC. It yields the protein CARRPGHLSYNEQFF.

This chain links TRBV28 with TRBJ2-2, with D possibly matching TRBD2 (6 bases). The germline V and J ends were trimmed by 3 bases and 4 bases, with 9 bases remaining between them. The CDR3 loop spans 14 amino acids. Germline lookup yields CDR1 MDHEN and CDR2 SYDVKM. CDR3 nucleotide sequence: TGTGCCAGCAGTTTCCTAGCGAGCACCGGGGAGCTGTTTTTT. Translated, it gives CASSFLASTGELFF. Full variable domain (remainder filled in from reference TRBV28 and TRBJ2-2): DVKVTQSSRYLVKRTGEKVFLECVQDMDHENMFWYRQDPGLGLRLIYFSYDVKMKEKGDIPEGYSVSREKKERFSLILESASTNQTSMYLCASSFLASTGELFFGEGSRLTVL.

To note about this clone: Other DNA sequences in the same sample also yield this CDR3. The chain has TRBV7-3 and TRBJ2-5; 7 nucleotides agree with TRBD2. The trim removed 3 bases at V and 3 bases at J, leaving 1 base unmatched. Germline loops: CDR1 SGHTA, CDR2 FQGTGA. The CDR3 runs 13 residues. In DNA form, the CDR3 reads TGTGCCAGCAGCTTTCGGGGGGAAGAGACCCAGTACTTC. Translation gives CASSFRGEETQYF.

This sequence joins TRBV3-1 (or the pseudogene TRBV3-2) and TRBJ1-3, with 7 bases aligning to TRBD1. There are 15 residues in the CDR3. Germline CDR1 and CDR2: LGHDT and YNNKEL (reference sequence). With V trimmed by 4 bases and J by 0 bases, 3 bases remained unmatched. The CDR3 DNA reads TGTGCCAGCAGCCGGACAGGTAGCTCTGGAAACACCATATATTTT. This sequence encodes CASSRTGSSGNTIYF.

The chain uses TRBV9 and TRBJ2-1; 7 bases agree with TRBD1. Germline CDR1 and CDR2: SGDLS and YYNGEE. With V trimmed by 4 bases and J by 7 bases, 8 bases remained unmatched. The CDR3 is 14 amino acids. The CDR3 reads CASSPVRGPNEQFF. In DNA form, the CDR3 reads TGTGCCAGCAGCCCCGTTAGGGGGCCTAATGAGCAGTTCTTC. Full variable domain (missing parts from reference TRBV9 and TRBJ2-1): DSGVTQTPKHLITATGQRVTLRCSPRSGDLSVYWYQQSLDQGLQFLIQYYNGEERAKGNILERFSAQQFPDLHSELNLSSLELGDSALYFCASSPVRGPNEQFFGPGTRLTVL.

J is TRBJ1-3 and V is TRBV5-5; no clear D gene. CDR1 is SGHKS and CDR2 is YYEKEE in the germline V gene (reference sequence). The CDR3 spans 15 residues. Trimming pared 0 bases from V and 1 base from J, leaving 8 bases between. The CDR3 DNA is TGTGCCAGCAGCTTGGCAGGATGGTCTGGAAACACCATATATTTT. Protein sequence: CASSLAGWSGNTIYF.

The chain employs TRBV19 and TRBJ1-5; TRBD1 matches 10 bases. The CDR3 length is 14 residues. J lost 4 bases, V lost 10 bases, and 7 bases had no gene match. Germline CDR1 LNHDA, CDR2 SQIVND (reference sequence). The CDR3 loop reads CATTDRGWNQPQHF. The CDR3 bases are TGTGCCACCACGGACAGGGGGTGGAATCAGCCCCAGCATTTT.

This chain links TRBV2 with TRBJ2-3, with 9 nucleotides matching TRBD2. The CDR3 has 16 amino acids. The germline CDR1 and CDR2 sequences are SNHLY and FYNNEI. Germline trimming cut 0 bases from V and 5 bases from J; bases unmatched to any gene: 6. In DNA form, the CDR3 reads TGTGCCAGCAGTGAAGCTGCGGGGGGGCCGCAAGATACGCAGTATTTT. It yields the protein CASSEAAGGPQDTQYF.

The chain carries TRBV10-1 and TRBJ1-4, with 7 positions matching TRBD1. The CDR3 has 11 residues. J was trimmed by 10 bases and V by 6 bases; bases with no gene match: 2. From germline, CDR1 is WNHNN and CDR2 SYGVQD (reference sequence). This CDR3 is CASSGQAKLFF. As DNA, the CDR3 is TGCGCCAGCAGCGGACAGGCAAAACTGTTTTTT.

The rearrangement joins TRBV7-3 to TRBJ2-1; the match to TRBD2 covers 9 bases. Germline V CDR1 and CDR2: SGHTA, FQGTGA. V dropped 6 bases and J dropped 7; count of bases not matched to a gene: 10. This CDR3 has 15 residues. CDR3 amino acids: CASSLWAGGPNEQFF. CDR3 DNA sequence: TGTGCCAGCAGTCTATGGGCGGGAGGGCCGAATGAGCAGTTCTTC. The full variable domain, rest sourced from reference TRBV7-3 and TRBJ2-1, is GAGVSQTPSNKVTEKGKYVELRCDPISGHTALYWYRQSLGQGPEFLIYFQGTGAADDSGLPNDRFFAVRPEGSVSTLKIQRTERGDSAVYLCASSLWAGGPNEQFFGPGTRLTVL.

This clone is a singleton in its sample. This sequence joins TRBV28 and TRBJ1-6; 11 nucleotides agree with TRBD1. V trimming: 2 bases; J trimming: 9 bases; junction bases outside the gene matches: 9. The CDR3 runs to 17 residues. CDR1 MDHEN and CDR2 SYDVKM come from the germline V gene. This CDR3 is CASSLAGTGGGSSPLHF. In DNA form, the CDR3 reads TGTGCCAGCAGTTTAGCTGGGACAGGGGGGGGTTCTTCACCCCTCCACTTT.

J is TRBJ1-6 and V is TRBV30; D not resolved. CDR3 length equals 14 residues. CDR1 is GTSNPN, CDR2 SVGIG, per germline (reference sequence). Trimming took off 1 base at V and 9 bases at J, with 13 bases between the two ends. The chain's CDR3 is CAWSGVLTGSPLHF. As DNA, the CDR3 is TGTGCCTGGAGTGGGGTCCTTACGGGTTCACCCCTCCACTTT.

V is TRBV7-9 and J is TRBJ2-2, with 8 bases identical to TRBD2. The trim removed 6 bases at V and 1 base at J, leaving 4 bases unmatched. Germline V gene sequence: CDR1 SEHNR, CDR2 FQNEAQ (reference sequence). There are 15 residues in the CDR3. As DNA, the CDR3 is TGTGCCAGCAGACGAAGCGGGAGGAACACCGGGGAGCTGTTTTTT. Encoded protein: CASRRSGRNTGELFF.

The chain recombines TRBV6-5 with TRBJ1-5, with D perhaps matching TRBD1 (5 bases). Germline CDR1 is MNHEY and CDR2 is SVGAGI. V lost 4 bases and J lost 0, with 7 bases in between. This CDR3 spans 14 amino acids. The DNA for the CDR3 is TGTGCCAGCAGTTTACAGGTTAGCAATCAGCCCCAGCATTTT. This sequence encodes CASSLQVSNQPQHF.

This clone was counted a single time. Here the CDR3 reads CASRFRTGGSGNQPQHF. In nucleotides, the CDR3 is TGTGCCAGCAGGTTCAGGACAGGGGGCTCGGGCAATCAGCCCCAGCATTTT. This chain links TRBV2 with TRBJ1-5; 11 nucleotides match TRBD1. J was trimmed by 2 bases and V by 6 bases; bases with no gene match: 9. This CDR3 is built from 17 residues. Germline CDR1 and CDR2: SNHLY and FYNNEI.